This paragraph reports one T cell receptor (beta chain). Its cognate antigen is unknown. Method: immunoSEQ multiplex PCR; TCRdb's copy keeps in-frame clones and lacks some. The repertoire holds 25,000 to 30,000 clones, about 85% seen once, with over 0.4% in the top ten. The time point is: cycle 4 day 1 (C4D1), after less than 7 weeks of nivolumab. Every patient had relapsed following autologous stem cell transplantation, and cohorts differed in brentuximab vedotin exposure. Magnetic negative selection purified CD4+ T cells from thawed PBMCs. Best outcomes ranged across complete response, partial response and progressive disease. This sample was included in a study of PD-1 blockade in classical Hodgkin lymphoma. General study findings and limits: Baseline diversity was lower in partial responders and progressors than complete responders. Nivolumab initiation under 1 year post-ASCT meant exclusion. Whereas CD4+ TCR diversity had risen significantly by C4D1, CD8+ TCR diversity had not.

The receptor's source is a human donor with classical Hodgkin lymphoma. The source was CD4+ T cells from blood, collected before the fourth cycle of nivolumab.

CDR3 DNA: TGTGCCAGCTCACCGCTTGGGACGGCGAACACTGAAGCTTTCTTT. As protein: CASSPLGTANTEAFF. The chain joins TRBV18 to TRBJ1-1; D may be TRBD1 (5 bases). This CDR3 is 15 amino acids long. Looked up from germline, CDR1 is KGHSH and CDR2 is LQKENI. Trimming shortened V by 3 bases and J by 1 base, and 12 bases separated the two germline ends. Variable domain in full (rest from reference TRBV18 and TRBJ1-1): NAGVMQNPRHLVRRRGQEARLRCSPMKGHSHVYWYRQLPEEGLKFMVYLQKENIIDESGMPKERFSAEFPKEGPSILRIQQVVRGDSAAYFCASSPLGTANTEAFFGQGTRLTVV.